The clone carrying this TCR beta chain was detected only a few times. Its cognate antigen is unknown. The CDR3 is 15 amino acids. J gave up 2 bases and V 2 bases, and 5 bases lay outside the gene matches. Germline-derived CDR1 and CDR2 are MNHEY and SVGEGT. The data originate from a study of CD8 T cells in ankylosing spondylitis. Findings and limits, study-wide: It was reported that disease-linked clones were significantly enriched in matched ankylosing spondylitis synovial fluid. Characteristic of ankylosing spondylitis blood, it appeared, was a TCR beta motif comprising roughly eight highly homologous variants. Disease-linked clones bore a CD8+ phenotype and were relatively rare in peripheral blood.

It was by quantitative 5'-RACE with molecular barcodes that TCR beta libraries were made. TCRdb passed the 5' RACE reads through MiXCR, listing each CDR3 protein once. Of 670,000 or so distinct CDR3 sequences detected, around 20% appear once; the ten largest clones hold about 20%. This TCR derives from a male donor with ankylosing spondylitis. Sequencing was done on a sample of blood, either unsorted or a sorted T cell fraction (not recorded which). The chain couples TRBV6-2 or TRBV6-3 to TRBJ2-7; 8 nucleotides line up with TRBD1. The CDR3 reads CASSYGGTGAYEQYF. The CDR3 DNA reads as TGTGCCAGCAGTTACGGCGGGACAGGAGCCTACGAGCAGTACTTC.